These T cell receptor beta chains were read from a single sample in a study of T cells in Graves' hyperthyroidism and ophthalmopathy. Each CDR3 protein is one row after TCRdb ran MiXCR on the multiplex PCR reads. In the table there are 540,000 or so distinct CDR3 sequences, around 45% of which are singletons. Specimen: peripheral blood or thyroid tissue (not recorded which). The receptors stem from an adult woman with Graves' disease, either hyperthyroidism or ophthalmopathy (not recorded which). Both conserved end residues are part of each CDR3. D genes are given only for firm matches. Expanded clones are given a class, and other clones once, few, many or no size at all.

d_call j_call cdr3_length clone_size v_call cdr3_aa cdr3_nt
TRBD2 TRBJ2-5 16 NA TRBV7-6 CASSPGTSGYNETQYF TGTGCCAGCAGCCCCGGGACTAGCGGGTACAATGAGACCCAGTACTTC
NA TRBJ2-5 14 many TRBV6-2/TRBV6-3 CASSRRGLGLTQYF TGTGCCAGCAGCCGCCGCGGGCTCGGGTTGACCCAGTACTTC
NA TRBJ1-4 15 NA TRBV5-1 CASSTRWASNEKLFF TGCGCCAGCAGCACCCGTTGGGCCTCAAATGAAAAACTGTTTTTT
NA TRBJ2-7 14 NA TRBV19 CASSIYGRGYEQYF TGTGCCAGTAGTATCTATGGGAGAGGATACGAGCAGTACTTC
TRBD2 TRBJ2-7 13 NA TRBV7-2 CASSRNRGDTQYF TGTGCCAGCAGCCGCAACCGGGGGGATACGCAGTACTTC
NA TRBJ1-2 11 few TRBV20-1 CSAGEDYGYTF TGCAGTGCCGGGGAAGACTATGGCTACACCTTC
NA TRBJ1-6 13 once TRBV2 CASTGHHNSPLHF TGTGCCAGCACGGGACATCATAATTCACCCCTCCACTTT
TRBD1 TRBJ2-7 15 NA TRBV5-1 CASSLIRDRGYEQYF TGCGCCAGCAGCCTAATCCGGGACAGGGGCTACGAGCAGTACTTC
NA TRBJ2-7 14 many TRBV19 CASTNGDGTYEQYF TGTGCCAGTACCAATGGGGACGGGACCTACGAGCAGTACTTC
NA TRBJ1-1 15 NA TRBV25-1 CASSGAVGRNTEAFF TGTGCCAGCAGTGGGGCAGTAGGCCGGAACACTGAAGCTTTCTTT
TRBD2 TRBJ2-1 13 NA TRBV7-9 CASSLLAGAPQFF TGTGCCAGCAGCTTGTTAGCGGGAGCGCCGCAGTTCTTC
NA TRBJ2-5 14 NA TRBV7-9 CASSPTGLLETQYF TGTGCCAGCAGCCCGACAGGTTTGTTGGAGACCCAGTACTTC
TRBD1 TRBJ1-1 10 NA TRBV6-1 CASAGQEAFF TGTGCCAGCGCGGGACAGGAAGCTTTCTTT
NA TRBJ2-1 17 few TRBV29-1 CSVDGLIGVRHAHEQFF TGCAGCGTTGACGGACTAATTGGCGTAAGGCACGCCCATGAGCAGTTCTTC
TRBD1 TRBJ1-1 16 NA TRBV4-1 CASSQSRDRMNTEAFF TGCGCCAGCAGCCAATCCCGGGACAGAATGAACACTGAAGCTTTCTTT
NA TRBJ1-4 15 once TRBV20-1 CSVAMAGGADEKLFF TGCAGTGTCGCGATGGCGGGAGGTGCGGATGAAAAACTGTTTTTT
NA TRBJ2-7 12 NA TRBV20-1 CSVRVLAYEQYF TGCAGTGTCCGGGTTCTCGCCTACGAGCAGTACTTC
TRBD1 TRBJ1-1 13 many TRBV7-3 CASSTQGASEAFF TGTGCCAGCAGCACACAGGGGGCCTCTGAAGCTTTCTTT
TRBD1 TRBJ1-5 17 NA TRBV28 CASRPRYRGYSNQPQHF TGTGCCAGCAGGCCCAGATACAGGGGTTATAGCAATCAGCCCCAGCATTTT
TRBD1 TRBJ1-6 17 many TRBV7-2 CASSLTPDRAYNSPLHF TGTGCCAGCAGCTTAACCCCGGACAGGGCGTATAATTCACCCCTCCACTTT
TRBD1 TRBJ1-5 16 NA TRBV24-1 CATRDRGLSSNQPQHF TGTGCCACCCGGGACAGGGGTCTCTCCAGCAATCAGCCCCAGCATTTT
TRBD2 TRBJ2-7 17 many TRBV12-3/TRBV12-4 CASSSSLFAAGAHEQYF TGTGCCAGCAGCTCGAGTCTATTCGCAGCGGGAGCGCACGAGCAGTACTTC
NA TRBJ1-1 13 many TRBV19 CASKWGLQSEAFF TGTGCCAGTAAATGGGGACTACAGTCTGAAGCTTTCTTT
NA TRBJ1-6 15 many TRBV5-1 CASSPTPTDNSPLHF TGCGCCAGCAGCCCTACCCCGACAGATAATTCACCCCTCCACTTT
TRBD1 TRBJ2-5 15 few TRBV24-1 CATSDPSTGGETQYF TGTGCCACCAGTGATCCTTCGACAGGGGGCGAGACCCAGTACTTC
TRBD1 TRBJ2-7 15 many TRBV5-6 CASSTGPGTGNEQYF TGTGCCAGCAGCACCGGTCCCGGGACAGGGAACGAGCAGTACTTC
TRBD1 TRBJ2-2 16 many TRBV19 CASSTRTGEYTGELFF TGTGCCAGTAGTACTCGGACAGGGGAGTACACCGGGGAGCTGTTTTTT
TRBD1 TRBJ1-1 14 many TRBV20-1 CSANHRGQGQGAFF TGCAGTGCGAACCACAGGGGGCAGGGGCAGGGCGCTTTCTTT
TRBD1 TRBJ2-5 14 NA TRBV9 CASSTQGAQETQYF TGTGCCAGCAGCACACAGGGGGCGCAAGAGACCCAGTACTTC
NA TRBJ2-7 14 NA TRBV11-1 CASSPSGTTREQYF TGTGCCAGCAGCCCTTCGGGAACGACCCGCGAGCAGTACTTC
TRBD1 TRBJ1-2 15 NA TRBV10-2 CASSLAADRGYGYTF TGCGCCAGCAGTTTAGCGGCGGACAGGGGCTATGGCTACACCTTC
NA TRBJ1-2 10 few TRBV7-9 CASSPPGYTF TGTGCCAGCAGCCCCCCCGGGTACACCTTC
TRBD1 TRBJ1-4 14 NA TRBV11-2 CASSLSTGREKLFF TGTGCCAGCAGCCTTTCGACAGGGAGGGAAAAACTGTTTTTT
NA TRBJ2-1 15 once TRBV7-2 CASSRMVADTGEQFF TGTGCCAGCAGTCGCATGGTTGCAGACACCGGGGAGCAGTTCTTC
NA TRBJ2-7 13 NA TRBV11-2 CASSFSDIHPESF TGTGCCAGCAGCTTCAGCGATATACACCCAGAGTCCTTC
NA TRBJ2-7 16 few TRBV4-2 CASSFIGTGPFYEQYF TGTGCCAGCAGCTTCATAGGCACCGGCCCTTTCTACGAGCAGTACTTC
TRBD1 TRBJ1-1 16 many TRBV6-5 CASRTGTEQVNTEAFF TGTGCCAGCAGAACCGGGACAGAGCAGGTGAACACTGAAGCTTTCTTT
NA TRBJ1-1 13 NA TRBV28 CASTTGRYTEAFF TGTGCCAGCACTACGGGACGGTACACTGAAGCTTTCTTT
NA TRBJ2-2 14 NA TRBV4-2 CASSRRDYTGELFF TGTGCCAGCAGTCGACGGGATTACACCGGGGAGCTGTTTTTT
NA TRBJ1-4 12 NA TRBV20-1 CSAATSDEKLFF TGCAGTGCGGCGACTAGTGATGAAAAACTGTTTTTT
TRBD2 TRBJ2-5 17 NA TRBV11-2 CASSTGTSGRVGETQYF TGTGCCAGCAGCACTGGGACTAGCGGGAGGGTAGGAGAGACCCAGTACTTC
NA TRBJ2-7 14 many TRBV5-8 CASKSIGRDYEQYF TGTGCCAGCAAAAGCATCGGCAGAGACTACGAGCAGTACTTC
TRBD1 TRBJ1-1 14 NA TRBV6-5 CASSRDRDYTEAFF TGTGCCAGCAGCAGGGACAGGGATTATACTGAAGCTTTCTTT
NA TRBJ1-2 12 NA TRBV12-3/TRBV12-4 CASSTGSWGYTF TGTGCCAGCAGTACAGGGAGCTGGGGCTACACCTTC
NA TRBJ2-1 14 NA TRBV7-9 CASSLGAAYNEQFF TGTGCCAGCAGCTTAGGGGCGGCTTACAATGAGCAGTTCTTC
NA TRBJ2-5 13 NA TRBV4-2 CASSQEYRETQYF TGTGCCAGCAGCCAAGAGTACCGGGAAACCCAGTACTTC
TRBD2 TRBJ2-3 15 few TRBV2 CASSVTSDRTDTQYF TGTGCCAGCAGTGTCACTAGCGACCGAACAGATACGCAGTATTTT
NA TRBJ2-7 13 NA TRBV4-2 CASSHKDLREQYF TGTGCCAGCAGCCATAAGGACCTCCGCGAGCAGTACTTC
TRBD2 TRBJ2-7 15 NA TRBV7-2 CASSPSGGPSREQYF TGTGCCAGCAGCCCTAGCGGAGGCCCGTCGCGAGAGCAGTACTTC
NA TRBJ1-1 15 many TRBV7-9 CASSLRRGVNTEAFF TGTGCCAGCAGCCTTCGACGTGGGGTGAACACTGAAGCTTTCTTT
NA TRBJ2-7 13 once TRBV20-1 CSASPLSAYEQYF TGCAGTGCTAGCCCGCTCTCGGCCTACGAGCAGTACTTC
NA TRBJ1-2 16 many TRBV20-1 CSARDTPLVANYGYTF TGCAGTGCTAGAGATACACCCCTGGTGGCTAACTATGGCTACACCTTC
NA TRBJ2-2 15 NA TRBV11-2 CASSLADTNTGELFF TGTGCCAGCAGCTTGGCAGATACGAACACCGGGGAGCTGTTTTTT
TRBD2 TRBJ2-7 15 many TRBV6-1 CASSERASGIYEQYF TGTGCCAGCAGTGAACGGGCTAGCGGGATCTACGAGCAGTACTTC
NA TRBJ2-2 16 NA TRBV5-6 CASSPERGRSTGELFF TGTGCCAGCAGCCCGGAAAGGGGAAGAAGCACCGGGGAGCTGTTTTTT
NA TRBJ1-2 12 many TRBV4-2 CASRGSNYGYTF TGTGCCAGCCGGGGTTCTAACTATGGCTACACCTTC
NA TRBJ1-2 20 NA TRBV10-3 CAIRDSTSNQPQQGVHGYTF TGTGCCATCAGGGACAGCACTAGCAATCAGCCCCAGCAGGGAGTCCATGGCTACACCTTC